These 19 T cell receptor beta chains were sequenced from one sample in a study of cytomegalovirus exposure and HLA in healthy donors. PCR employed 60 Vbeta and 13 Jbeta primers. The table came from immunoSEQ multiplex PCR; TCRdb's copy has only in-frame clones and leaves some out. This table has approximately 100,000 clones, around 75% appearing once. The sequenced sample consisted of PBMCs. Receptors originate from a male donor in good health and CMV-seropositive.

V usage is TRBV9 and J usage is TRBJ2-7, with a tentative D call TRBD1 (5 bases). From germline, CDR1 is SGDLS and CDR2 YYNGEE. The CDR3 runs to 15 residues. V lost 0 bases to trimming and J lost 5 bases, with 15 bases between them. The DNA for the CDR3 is TGTGCCAGCAGCGTAGGGGGAAGGGGTAGCCACGAGCAGTACTTC. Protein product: CASSVGGRGSHEQYF.

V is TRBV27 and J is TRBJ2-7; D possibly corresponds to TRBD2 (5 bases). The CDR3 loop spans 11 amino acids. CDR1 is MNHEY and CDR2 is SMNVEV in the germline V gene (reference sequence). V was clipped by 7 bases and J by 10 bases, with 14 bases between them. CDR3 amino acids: CASTTGDPQYF. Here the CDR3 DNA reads TGTGCCAGCACTACCGGGGATCCACAGTACTTC.

The CDR3 nucleotides read TGTGCCAGCAGTGACTTCGAGAGGGCTGGCTACACCTTC. As protein: CASSDFERAGYTF. This chain links TRBV6-1 with TRBJ1-2; D not resolved. The CDR3 loop spans 13 amino acids. Germline V gene lookup returns CDR1 MNHNS and CDR2 SASEGT. V shed 3 bases and J shed 7 bases, with 12 bases lying between them.

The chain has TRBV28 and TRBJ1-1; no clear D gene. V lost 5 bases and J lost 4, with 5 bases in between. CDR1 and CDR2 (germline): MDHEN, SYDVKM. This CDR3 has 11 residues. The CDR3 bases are TGTGCCAGCAGTCCGGGCACTGAAGCTTTCTTT. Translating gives CASSPGTEAFF.

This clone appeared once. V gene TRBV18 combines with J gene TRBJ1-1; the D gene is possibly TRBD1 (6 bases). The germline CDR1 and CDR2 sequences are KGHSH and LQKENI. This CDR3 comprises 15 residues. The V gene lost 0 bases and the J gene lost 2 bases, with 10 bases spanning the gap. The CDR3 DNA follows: TGTGCCAGCTCACCACCCGCAGGGGTAAACACTGAAGCTTTCTTT. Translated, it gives CASSPPAGVNTEAFF.

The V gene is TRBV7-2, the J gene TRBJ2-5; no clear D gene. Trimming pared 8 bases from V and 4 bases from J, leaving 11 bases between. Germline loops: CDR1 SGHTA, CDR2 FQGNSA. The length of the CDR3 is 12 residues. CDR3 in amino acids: CASYQSRETQYF. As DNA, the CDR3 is TGTGCCAGCTACCAGTCCCGAGAGACCCAGTACTTC.

CDR3 bases: TGTGCCAGCAGTCCCCAGACAGACTATGGCTACACCTTC. Its protein product is CASSPQTDYGYTF. The V gene is TRBV28, the J gene TRBJ1-2; the D gene is possibly TRBD1 (5 bases). V was clipped by 5 bases and J by 3 bases, with 10 bases between them. CDR1 and CDR2 (germline): MDHEN, SYDVKM. The CDR3 contains 13 residues.

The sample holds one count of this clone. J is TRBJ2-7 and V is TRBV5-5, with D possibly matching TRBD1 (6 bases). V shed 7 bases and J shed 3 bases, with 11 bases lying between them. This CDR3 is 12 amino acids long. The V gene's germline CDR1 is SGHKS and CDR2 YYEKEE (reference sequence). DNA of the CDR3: TGTGCCAGCGAAACAGGGAGCTACGAGCAGTACTTC. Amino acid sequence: CASETGSYEQYF. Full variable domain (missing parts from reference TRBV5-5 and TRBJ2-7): DAGVTQSPTHLIKTRGQQVTLRCSPISGHKSVSWYQQVLGQGPQFIFQYYEKEERGRGNFPDRFSARQFPNYSSELNVNALLLGDSALYLCASETGSYEQYFGPGTRLTVT.

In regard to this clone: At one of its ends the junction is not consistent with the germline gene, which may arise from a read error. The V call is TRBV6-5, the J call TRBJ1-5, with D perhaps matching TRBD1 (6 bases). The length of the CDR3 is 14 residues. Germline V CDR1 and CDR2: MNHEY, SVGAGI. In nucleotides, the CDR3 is TGTGCCAGCAGCCGAGGACAGAACAATCAGCCCCAGAATTTT. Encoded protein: CASSRGQNNQPQNF.

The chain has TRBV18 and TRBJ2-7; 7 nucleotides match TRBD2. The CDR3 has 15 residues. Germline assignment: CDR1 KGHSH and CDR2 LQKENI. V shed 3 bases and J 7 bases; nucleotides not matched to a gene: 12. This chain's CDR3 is CASSPLAGATQEQYF. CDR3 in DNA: TGTGCCAGCTCACCGTTAGCGGGTGCCACTCAGGAGCAGTACTTC.

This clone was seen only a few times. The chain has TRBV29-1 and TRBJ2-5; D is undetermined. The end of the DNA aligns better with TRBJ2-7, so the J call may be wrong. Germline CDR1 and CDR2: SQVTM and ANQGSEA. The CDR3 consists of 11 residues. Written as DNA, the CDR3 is TGCAGCGTACAGCGCGACTACGAGCAGTACTTC. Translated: CSVQRDYEQYF.

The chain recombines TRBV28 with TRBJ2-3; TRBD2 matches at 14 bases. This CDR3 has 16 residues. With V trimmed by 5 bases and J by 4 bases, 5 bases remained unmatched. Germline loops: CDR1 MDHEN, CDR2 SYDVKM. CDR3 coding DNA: TGTGCCAGCAGTCAGACTAGCGGGGGGGTTTCAGATACGCAGTATTTT. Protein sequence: CASSQTSGGVSDTQYF.

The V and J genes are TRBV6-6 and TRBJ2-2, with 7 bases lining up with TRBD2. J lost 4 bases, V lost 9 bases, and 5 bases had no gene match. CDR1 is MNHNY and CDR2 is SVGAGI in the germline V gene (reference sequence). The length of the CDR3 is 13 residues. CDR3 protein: CASALASTGELFF. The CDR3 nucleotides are TGTGCCAGTGCACTAGCGAGCACCGGGGAGCTGTTTTTT.

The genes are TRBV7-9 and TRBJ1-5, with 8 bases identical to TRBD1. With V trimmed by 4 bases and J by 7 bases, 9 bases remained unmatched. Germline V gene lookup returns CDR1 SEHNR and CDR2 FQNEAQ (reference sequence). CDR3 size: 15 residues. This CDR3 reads CASSSKTGVGQPQHF. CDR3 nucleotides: TGTGCCAGCAGCTCCAAGACAGGGGTCGGGCAGCCCCAGCATTTT. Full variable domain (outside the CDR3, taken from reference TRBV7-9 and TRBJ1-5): DTGVSQNPRHKITKRGQNVTFRCDPISEHNRLYWYRQTLGQGPEFLTYFQNEAQLEKSRLLSDRFSAERPKGSFSTLEIQRTEQGDSAMYLCASSSKTGVGQPQHFGDGTRLSIL.

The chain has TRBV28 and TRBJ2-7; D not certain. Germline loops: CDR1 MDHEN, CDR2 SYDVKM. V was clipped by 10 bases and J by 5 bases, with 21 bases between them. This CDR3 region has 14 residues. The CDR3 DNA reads TGTGCCACCCTACACAGTCCCCCAAACCACGAGCAGTACTTC. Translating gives CATLHSPPNHEQYF.

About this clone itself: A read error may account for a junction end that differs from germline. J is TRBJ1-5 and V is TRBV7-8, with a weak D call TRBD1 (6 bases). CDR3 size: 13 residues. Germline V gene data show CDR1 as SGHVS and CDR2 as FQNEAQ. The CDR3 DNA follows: TGTGCCAGCAGCCCACAGGGAAATCAGCCCCAGAATTTT. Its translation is CASSPQGNQPQNF.

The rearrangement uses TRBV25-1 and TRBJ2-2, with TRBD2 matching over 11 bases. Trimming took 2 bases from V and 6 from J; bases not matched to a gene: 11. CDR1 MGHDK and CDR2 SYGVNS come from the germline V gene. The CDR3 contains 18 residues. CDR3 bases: TGTGCCAGCAGTGAAAAGCCACCTAGCGGGAGGTTGGCCGGGGAGCTGTTTTTT. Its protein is CASSEKPPSGRLAGELFF.

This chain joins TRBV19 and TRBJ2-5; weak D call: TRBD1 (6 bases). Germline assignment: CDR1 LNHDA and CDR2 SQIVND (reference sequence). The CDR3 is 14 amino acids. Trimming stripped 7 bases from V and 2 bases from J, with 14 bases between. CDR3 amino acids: CASTPNGQQETQYF. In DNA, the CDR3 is TGTGCCAGTACCCCAAATGGACAGCAAGAGACCCAGTACTTC.

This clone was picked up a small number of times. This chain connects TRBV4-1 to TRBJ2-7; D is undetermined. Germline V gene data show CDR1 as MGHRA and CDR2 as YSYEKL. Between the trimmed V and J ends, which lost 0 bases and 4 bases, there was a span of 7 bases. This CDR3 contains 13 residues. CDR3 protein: CASSQDLLYEQYF. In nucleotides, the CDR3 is TGCGCCAGCAGCCAAGACCTACTTTACGAGCAGTACTTC.